This T cell receptor (beta chain) appears in the sequencing data of a study of preoperative IRX-2 immunotherapy in early breast cancer. The sample's treatment: preoperative locoregional IRX-2 cytokine immunotherapy. Samples came from a phase Ib trial of preoperative locoregional IRX-2 cytokine immunotherapy. The J segment lost 8 bases and the V segment lost 5 bases, leaving 11 bases of the junction unmatched. This CDR3 region has 16 residues. In germline, CDR1 is LNHDA, CDR2 SQIVND (reference sequence). Measured with immunoSEQ multiplex PCR; TCRdb has only the in-frame clones, and not every one. The sample lists about 33,000 clones, over 85% occurring once.

The rearrangement uses TRBV19 and TRBJ2-1, with 11 bases fitting TRBD2. This TCR was sampled from a human donor with breast cancer. This specimen was tumor tissue, taken after IRX-2 immunotherapy. In DNA form, the CDR3 reads TGTGCCAGTAGTCTCGTAGCGGGAGGGCCGGGCCATGAGCAGTTCTTC. Its protein is CASSLVAGGPGHEQFF.